This T cell receptor beta chain was sequenced in a study of T cell changes during pregnancy in multiple sclerosis. Profiled with immunoSEQ multiplex PCR; TCRdb holds only in-frame clones, not every one. The sample has approximately 45,000 clones, less than 90% seen once; the top ten hold 0.55% to 0.75%. Here the sequenced sample was CD4+ T cells from peripheral blood mononuclear cells, taken before pregnancy. The clonotype was recovered from a female donor with multiple sclerosis, enrolled in a pregnancy study.

CDR3 DNA sequence: TGTGCCAGCAGCGTAGAGACTAGCGTTCGAAACATTCAGTACTTC. Its protein product is CASSVETSVRNIQYF. This chain links TRBV9 with TRBJ2-4, with 8 bases identical to TRBD2. Germline trimming cut 0 bases from V and 6 bases from J; bases unmatched to any gene: 5. Germline V lookup: CDR1 SGDLS, CDR2 YYNGEE. The CDR3 has 15 residues.